The 9 T cell receptor beta chains presented below share a single source sample, sequenced in a study of T cells in women clearing cervical HPV infection. Clones were read by immunoSEQ multiplex PCR, and TCRdb kept only the in-frame ones, dropping some. The sample has 20,000 to 25,000 clones, and its top ten clones hold approximately 2.5%. Sequencing was carried out using blood buffy coat. Receptors were obtained from a woman between 18 and 70 years old with a cervical HPV16 infection that either progressed to CIN3+ or cleared (not recorded which).

Of note for this clone: The read is 3 residues too short to cover the CDR3 end, so that end is filled in from the germline J gene. Other DNA sequences in the same sample also yield this CDR3. This sequence joins TRBV7-2 and TRBJ2-7; a possible D gene is TRBD1 (6 bases). The length of the CDR3 is 14 residues. Trimming took off 0 bases at V and 2 bases at J, with 8 bases between the two ends. Germline V gene lookup returns CDR1 SGHTA and CDR2 FQGNSA. Partial CDR3 DNA: TGTGCCAGCAGCTTAGCCAGGGGTGCCTACGAG. Translating it yields CASSLARGAYE. The CDR3 as a whole reads CASSLARGAYEQYF.

Concerning this clone: The read is 3 residues too short to cover the CDR3 end, so that end is filled in from the germline J gene. This chain joins TRBV7-6 and TRBJ1-2; no definite D call. CDR3 length equals 13 residues. Germline-derived CDR1 and CDR2 are SGHVS and FNYEAQ. The CDR3 loop is CASSLAQAYDYTF. The part of the CDR3 DNA that was read is TGTGCCAGCAGCTTAGCCCAAGCCTACGAC. Filled out from reference TRBV7-6 and TRBJ1-2, the complete variable domain reads GAGVSQSPRYKVTKRGQDVALRCDPISGHVSLYWYRQALGQGPEFLTYFNYEAQQDKSGLPNDRFSAERPEGSISTLTIQRTEQRDSAMYRCASSLAQAYDYTFGSGTRLTVV.

As regards this clone: The read comes to an end 3 residues before the CDR3 does, leaving the germline J gene to fill in the end. The V call is TRBV6-2 or TRBV6-3, the J call TRBJ2-2; a weak D match, TRBD1 (6 bases). Germline lookup yields CDR1 MNHEY and CDR2 SVGEGT. The CDR3 spans 15 residues. CDR3 loop: CASSSDATTGSPLFF. CDR3 DNA (partial): TGTGCCAGCAGTTCGGACGCAACGACAGGATCACCG.

Concerning this clone: Read sequence stops 3 residues before the CDR3 end, and the germline J gene provides the missing end. V usage is TRBV20-1 and J usage is TRBJ2-3; D is possibly TRBD1 or TRBD2 (5 bases each). Germline values: CDR1 DFQATT, CDR2 SNEGSKA (reference sequence). The CDR3 consists of 14 residues. The part of the CDR3 DNA that was read is TGCAGTGCTAGCGAGGGGTATAGCAATCAGCCG. This sequence encodes CSASEGYSNQP. The CDR3 in full is CSASEGYSNQPQYF.

A note on this clone: Read sequence stops 3 residues before the CDR3 end, and the germline J gene provides the missing end. This chain joins TRBV7-9 and TRBJ2-5, with 7 bases matching TRBD1. The CDR3 runs 14 residues. Germline CDR1 is SEHNR and CDR2 is FQNEAQ (reference sequence). Trimming at V came to 1 base and at J to 5 bases, leaving 4 bases not matched to a gene. CDR3 bases read: TGTGCCAGCAGCTTAGTACAGGGGCTGGAGACC. It translates to CASSLVQGLET. The whole CDR3 region reads CASSLVQGLETQYF.

A note on this clone: The sequenced fragment ends 3 residues before the CDR3 boundary, so the rest is inferred from the germline J gene. V and J are TRBV4-1 and TRBJ2-3; TRBD2 matches at 7 bases. The CDR3 contains 17 residues. V shed 0 bases and J 3 bases; nucleotides not matched to a gene: 9. CDR1 is MGHRA and CDR2 is YSYEKL in the germline V gene. The part of the CDR3 DNA that was read is TGCGCCAGCAGCCAAGAAAATCGCGGGAGAGGAACAGATACG. It codes for CASSQENRGRGTDT. The whole CDR3 reads CASSQENRGRGTDTQYF.

A remark on this clone: The sequence runs out 3 residues before the end of the CDR3; the remainder is reconstructed from the germline J gene. The chain employs TRBV6-4 and TRBJ2-6; D is uncertain. V dropped 2 bases and J dropped 9 bases, with 8 bases sitting between them. Germline-derived CDR1 and CDR2 are MRHNA and SNTAGT. CDR3 length equals 13 residues. CDR3 sequence: CASSDTSGNVLTF. Incomplete CDR3 DNA: TGTGCCAGCAGTGACACGTCCGGCAACGTC.

CDR3 DNA, as far as it was read: TGTGCCTGGAGCAAAATCTACAGGGGGCAGGACACTGAA. As protein: CAWSKIYRGQDTE. The full CDR3 protein reads CAWSKIYRGQDTEAFF. The rearrangement joins TRBV30 to TRBJ1-1; the match to TRBD1 covers 9 bases. Read sequence stops 3 residues before the CDR3 end, and the germline J gene provides the missing end. The CDR3 sequence is 16 residues long. Germline V gene lookup returns CDR1 GTSNPN and CDR2 SVGIG (reference sequence). The V and J ends lost 3 bases and 3 bases, in that order; junction bases with no gene match: 11.

Points on this clone: The read falls 3 residues short of the CDR3 end, and the missing part is taken from the germline J gene. The gene calls are TRBV5-1 and TRBJ1-3; D remains unclear. V shed 0 bases and J shed 2 bases, with 9 bases lying between them. This CDR3 spans 15 amino acids. Germline assignment: CDR1 SGHRS and CDR2 YFSETQ. The CDR3 region is CASSLALAAGNTIYF. CDR3 DNA (partial): TGCGCCAGCAGCTTGGCCTTGGCAGCTGGAAACACC.